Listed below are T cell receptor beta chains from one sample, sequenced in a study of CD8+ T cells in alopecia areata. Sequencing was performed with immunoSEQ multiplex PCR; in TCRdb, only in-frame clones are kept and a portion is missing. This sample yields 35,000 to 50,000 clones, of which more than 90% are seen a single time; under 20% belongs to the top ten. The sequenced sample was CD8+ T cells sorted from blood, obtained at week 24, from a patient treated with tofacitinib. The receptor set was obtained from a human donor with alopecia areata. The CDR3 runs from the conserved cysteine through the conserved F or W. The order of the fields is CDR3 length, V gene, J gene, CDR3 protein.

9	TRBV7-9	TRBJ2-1	CASSLDQFF
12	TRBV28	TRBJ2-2	CASSLRRGELFF
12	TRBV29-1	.	CSVERGAYEQYF
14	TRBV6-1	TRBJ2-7	CASSPRTGTYEQYF
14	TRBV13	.	CASSLEQGSYEQYF
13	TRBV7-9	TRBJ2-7	CASSDAFTYEQYF
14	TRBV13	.	CASSFPSQGYEQYF
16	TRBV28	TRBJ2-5	CASSPIRRAGQETQYF
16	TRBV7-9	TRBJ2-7	CASSLTWDRDAYEQYF
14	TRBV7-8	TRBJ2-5	CASSLGEPRETQYF
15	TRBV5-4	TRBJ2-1	CASSDEAGMGNEQFF
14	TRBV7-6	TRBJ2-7	CASSLSSRPHEQYF
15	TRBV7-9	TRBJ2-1	CASSRTSGGYNEQFF
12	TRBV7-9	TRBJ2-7	CASSFEQPEQYF
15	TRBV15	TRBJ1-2	CATSRDVRAGNGYTF
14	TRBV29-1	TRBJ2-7	CSARPTDLSYEQYF
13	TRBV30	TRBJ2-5	CAWAGAGEETQYF
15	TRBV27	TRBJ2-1	CASRLGLAYDNEQFF
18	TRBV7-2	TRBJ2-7	CASSSTGGGLPPSYEQYF
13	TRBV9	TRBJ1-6	CASQGLHNSPLHF
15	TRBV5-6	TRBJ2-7	CASSFRGGSAYEQYF
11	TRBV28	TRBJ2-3	CASRTADTQYF
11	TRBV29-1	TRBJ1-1	CSVDRGGEAFF
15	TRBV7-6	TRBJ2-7	CASSLEAGWAGEQYF
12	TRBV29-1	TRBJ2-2	CSVGGITGELFF
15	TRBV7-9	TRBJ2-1	CASSPSGSSYNEQFF
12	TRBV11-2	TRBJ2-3	CASTPGVDTQYF
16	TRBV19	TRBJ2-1	CASSSSPGGSYNEQFF
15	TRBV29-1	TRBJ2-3	CSVDESGGVKDTQYF
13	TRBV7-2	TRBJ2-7	CASSLAQGHEQYF
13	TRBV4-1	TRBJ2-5	CASSQVGPETQYF
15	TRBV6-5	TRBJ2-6	CASSYSKGAANVLTF
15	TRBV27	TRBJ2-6	CASSLSITGANVLTF
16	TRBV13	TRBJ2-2	CASSNPRDRYTGELFF
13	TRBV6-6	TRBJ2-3	CASSYLGTDTQYF
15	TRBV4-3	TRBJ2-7	CASRLGTGDAYEQYF
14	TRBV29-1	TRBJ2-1	CSVEPREARGEQFF
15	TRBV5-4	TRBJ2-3	CASSLGLAATDTQYF
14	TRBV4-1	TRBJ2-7	CASSQDWTGAEQYF
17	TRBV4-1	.	CASSLIWGRDRSYEQYF
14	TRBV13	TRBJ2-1	CASGLAGMGHEQFF
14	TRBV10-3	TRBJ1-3	CAISEMPTGNTIYF
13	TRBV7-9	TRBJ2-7	CASSSPGYYEQYF
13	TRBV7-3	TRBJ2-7	CASSFSPSYEQYF
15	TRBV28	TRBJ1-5	CASSFRGLGNQPQHF
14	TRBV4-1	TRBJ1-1	CASSQGREATEAFF
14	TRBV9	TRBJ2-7	CASSVADGFYEQYF
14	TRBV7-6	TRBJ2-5	CASSPRTEQETQYF